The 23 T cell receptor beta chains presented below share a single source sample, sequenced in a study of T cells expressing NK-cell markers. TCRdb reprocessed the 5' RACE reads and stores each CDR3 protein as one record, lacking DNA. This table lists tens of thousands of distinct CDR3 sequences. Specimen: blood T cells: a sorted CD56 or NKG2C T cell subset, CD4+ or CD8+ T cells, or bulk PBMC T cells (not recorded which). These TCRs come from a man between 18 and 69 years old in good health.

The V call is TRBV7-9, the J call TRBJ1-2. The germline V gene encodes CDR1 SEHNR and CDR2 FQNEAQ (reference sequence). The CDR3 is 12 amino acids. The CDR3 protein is CASSLPGRGYTF.

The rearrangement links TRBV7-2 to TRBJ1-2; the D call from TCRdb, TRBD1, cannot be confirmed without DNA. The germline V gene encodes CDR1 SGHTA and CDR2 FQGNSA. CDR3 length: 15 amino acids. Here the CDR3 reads CASSLMDSTNYGYTF.

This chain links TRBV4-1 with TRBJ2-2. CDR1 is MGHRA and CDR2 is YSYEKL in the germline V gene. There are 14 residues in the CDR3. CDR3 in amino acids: CASSQDVGTGELFF.

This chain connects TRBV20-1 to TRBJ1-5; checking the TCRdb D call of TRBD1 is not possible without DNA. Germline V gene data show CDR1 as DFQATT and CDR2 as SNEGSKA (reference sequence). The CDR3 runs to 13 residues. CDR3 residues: CSARGGVGQPQHF.

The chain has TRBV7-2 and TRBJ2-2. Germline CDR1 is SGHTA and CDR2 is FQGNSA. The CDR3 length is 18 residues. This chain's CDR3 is CASSISPPSSANTGELFF.

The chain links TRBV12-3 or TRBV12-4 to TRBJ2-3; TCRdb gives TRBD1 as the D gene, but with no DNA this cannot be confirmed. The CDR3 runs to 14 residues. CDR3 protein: CASSQQGAGDTQYF.

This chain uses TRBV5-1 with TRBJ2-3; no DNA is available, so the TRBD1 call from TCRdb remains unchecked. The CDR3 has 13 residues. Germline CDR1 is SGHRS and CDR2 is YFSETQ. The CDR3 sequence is CASKTGATDTQYF.

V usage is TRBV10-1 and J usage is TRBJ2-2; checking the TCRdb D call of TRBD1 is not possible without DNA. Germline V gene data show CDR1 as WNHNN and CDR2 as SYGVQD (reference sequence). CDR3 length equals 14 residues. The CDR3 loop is CASKQGLDTGELFF.

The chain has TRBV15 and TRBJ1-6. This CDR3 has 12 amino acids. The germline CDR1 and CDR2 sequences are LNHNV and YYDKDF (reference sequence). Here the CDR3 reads CATSRENSPLHF. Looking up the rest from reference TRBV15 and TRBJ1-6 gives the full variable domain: DAMVIQNPRYQVTQFGKPVTLSCSQTLNHNVMYWYQQKSSQAPKLLFHYYDKDFNNEADTPDNFQSRRPNTSFCFLDIRSPGLGDTAMYLCATSRENSPLHFGNGTRLTVT.

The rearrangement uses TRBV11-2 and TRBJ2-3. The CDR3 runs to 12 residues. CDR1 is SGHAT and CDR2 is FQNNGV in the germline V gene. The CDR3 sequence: CASSLQTDTQYF.

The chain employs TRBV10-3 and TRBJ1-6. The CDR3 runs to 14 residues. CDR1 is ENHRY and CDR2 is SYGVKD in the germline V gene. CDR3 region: CAISEGRSESPLHF.

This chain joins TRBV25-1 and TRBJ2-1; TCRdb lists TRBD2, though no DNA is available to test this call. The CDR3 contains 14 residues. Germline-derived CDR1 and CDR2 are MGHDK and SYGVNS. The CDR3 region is CASSVRGRGHEQFF. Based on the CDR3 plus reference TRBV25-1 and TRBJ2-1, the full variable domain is EADIYQTPRYLVIGTGKKITLECSQTMGHDKMYWYQQDPGMELHLIHYSYGVNSTEKGDLSSESTVSRIRTEHFPLTLESARPSHTSQYLCASSVRGRGHEQFFGPGTRLTVL.

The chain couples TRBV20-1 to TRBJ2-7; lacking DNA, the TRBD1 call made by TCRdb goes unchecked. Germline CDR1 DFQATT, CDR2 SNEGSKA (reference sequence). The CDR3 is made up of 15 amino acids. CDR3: CSAREGGVGGYEQYF.

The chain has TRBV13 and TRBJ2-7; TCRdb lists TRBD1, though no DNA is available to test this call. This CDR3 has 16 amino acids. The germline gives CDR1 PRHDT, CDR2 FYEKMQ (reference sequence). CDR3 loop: CASTPSGRGLSYEQYF.

The CDR3 loop is CASSQEWPAKLFF. The rearrangement joins TRBV4-3 to TRBJ1-4. In germline, CDR1 is LGHNA, CDR2 YSLEER. CDR3 length equals 13 residues.

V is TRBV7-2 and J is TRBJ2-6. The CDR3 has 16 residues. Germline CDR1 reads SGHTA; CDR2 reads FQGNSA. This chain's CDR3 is CASSVGRYSGANVLTF.

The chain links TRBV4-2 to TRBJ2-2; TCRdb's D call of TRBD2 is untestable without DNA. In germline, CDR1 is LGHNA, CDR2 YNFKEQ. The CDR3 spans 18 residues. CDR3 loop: CASSRRLAGGGGTGELFF.

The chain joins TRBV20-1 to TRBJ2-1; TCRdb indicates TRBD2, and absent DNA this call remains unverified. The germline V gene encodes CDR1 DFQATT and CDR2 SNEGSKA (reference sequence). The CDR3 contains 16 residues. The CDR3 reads CSARDPRLAGNNEQFF.

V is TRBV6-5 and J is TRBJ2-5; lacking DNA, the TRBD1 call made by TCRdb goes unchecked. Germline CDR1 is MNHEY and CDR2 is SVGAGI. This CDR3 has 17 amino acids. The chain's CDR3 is CASSYSFETRPGQTQYF.

The CDR3 protein is CASSTLGRNYGYTF. The chain uses TRBV6-2 or TRBV6-3 and TRBJ1-2. The CDR3 contains 14 residues. Germline values: CDR1 MNHEY, CDR2 SVGEGT.

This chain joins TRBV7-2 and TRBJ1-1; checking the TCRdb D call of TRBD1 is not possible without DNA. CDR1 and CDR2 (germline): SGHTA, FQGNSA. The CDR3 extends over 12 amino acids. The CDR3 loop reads CASSEQGAEAFF.

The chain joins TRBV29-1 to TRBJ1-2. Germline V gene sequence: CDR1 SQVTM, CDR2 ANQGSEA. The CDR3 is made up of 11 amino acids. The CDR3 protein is CSVGRPSGYTF.

The CDR3 sequence: CASSSAGTGTYNEQFF. V gene TRBV6-5 combines with J gene TRBJ2-1; TCRdb gives TRBD1 as the D gene, but with no DNA this cannot be confirmed. There are 16 residues in the CDR3. Germline CDR1 and CDR2: MNHEY and SVGAGI.